The rows below give T cell receptor beta chains drawn from one sample of a study of beta chain features in type 1 diabetes. Only in-frame clones appear in the TCRdb table, and some are missing; sequencing was by immunoSEQ multiplex PCR. The table lists some 220,000 clones, roughly a tenth of them singletons, with about 1.2% in the top ten. Sequencing was carried out using central memory CD4+ T cells from blood. These receptors originate from a man in his late teens or twenties in good health. Each CDR3 is given with its conserved first and last residue. A D gene is named only where the DNA matches it firmly. Clone size is stated in some rows and not others, as once, few, many or a class when expanded.

cdr3_nt: TGTGCCAGCTGGCGAACAGGGGCTAGGGCCAACGTCCTGACTTTC
cdr3_aa: CASWRTGARANVLTF
v_call: TRBV14
clone_size: -
d_call: TRBD1
j_call: TRBJ2-6

cdr3_nt: TGTGCCAGCACCTCGTTCGCTGGGGCCAACGTCCTGACTTTC
cdr3_aa: CASTSFAGANVLTF
v_call: TRBV28
clone_size: -
d_call: -
j_call: TRBJ2-6

cdr3_nt: TGTGCCAGCAGTGAATTTTCCGGCGGGGGGTACGAGCAGTACTTC
cdr3_aa: CASSEFSGGGYEQYF
v_call: TRBV25-1
clone_size: -
d_call: TRBD2
j_call: TRBJ2-7

cdr3_nt: TGTGCCAGCAAGTTCCTAGCGGGAGGGTTTACTAGCACAGATACGCAGTATTTT
cdr3_aa: CASKFLAGGFTSTDTQYF
v_call: TRBV2
clone_size: many
d_call: TRBD2
j_call: TRBJ2-3

cdr3_nt: TGTGCCAGCAGCTTAAACCAGGGAATGTCTGGCTACACCTTC
cdr3_aa: CASSLNQGMSGYTF
v_call: TRBV7-9
clone_size: -
d_call: -
j_call: TRBJ1-2

cdr3_nt: TGTGCCAGCAGCTTAAACCCCTACAATGAGCAGTTCTTC
cdr3_aa: CASSLNPYNEQFF
v_call: TRBV7-3
clone_size: many
d_call: -
j_call: TRBJ2-1

cdr3_nt: TGCGCCAGCAGCCAAGTTTGGGCGGACACTGAAGCTTTCTTT
cdr3_aa: CASSQVWADTEAFF
v_call: TRBV4-1
clone_size: -
d_call: -
j_call: TRBJ1-1

cdr3_nt: TGTGCCAGCAGCCTATCGGCAAGGAATGAAAAACTGTTTTTT
cdr3_aa: CASSLSARNEKLFF
v_call: TRBV27
clone_size: -
d_call: -
j_call: TRBJ1-4

cdr3_nt: TGTGCCAGCAGCTCTCCCCCCGGGACAGCGGACACCGGGGAGCTGTTTTTT
cdr3_aa: CASSSPPGTADTGELFF
v_call: TRBV7-9
clone_size: few
d_call: TRBD1
j_call: TRBJ2-2

cdr3_nt: TGTGCCAGTACTAGCGGGAGTAGCGCCTACAATGAGCAGTTCTTC
cdr3_aa: CASTSGSSAYNEQFF
v_call: TRBV2
clone_size: few
d_call: TRBD2
j_call: TRBJ2-1

cdr3_nt: TGTGCCAGCAGCCAAGGACAGTTCCAAGAGACCCAGTACTTC
cdr3_aa: CASSQGQFQETQYF
v_call: TRBV7-9
clone_size: -
d_call: -
j_call: TRBJ2-5

cdr3_nt: TGCGCCAGCAGCTCCGGACTAGCAACGATCTACGAGCAGTACTTC
cdr3_aa: CASSSGLATIYEQYF
v_call: TRBV5-1
clone_size: -
d_call: TRBD2
j_call: TRBJ2-7

cdr3_nt: TGTGCCAGCAGCCAAGAAAACCCCTTCTCCCACAAGTGGCAGTTCTTC
cdr3_aa: CASSQENPFSHKWQFF
v_call: TRBV14
clone_size: many
d_call: -
j_call: TRBJ2-1

cdr3_nt: TGTGCCAGCAGCCTGCTAGGGGGTGAGCAGTTCTTC
cdr3_aa: CASSLLGGEQFF
v_call: TRBV11-3
clone_size: -
d_call: -
j_call: TRBJ2-1

cdr3_nt: TGTGCCAGCAGCCAGATAGATACGCAGTATTTT
cdr3_aa: CASSQIDTQYF
v_call: TRBV7-2
clone_size: many
d_call: -
j_call: TRBJ2-3

cdr3_nt: TGTGCCTGGAGGCCACGGACTAGCGGAACCTACGAGCAGTACTTC
cdr3_aa: CAWRPRTSGTYEQYF
v_call: TRBV30
clone_size: few
d_call: TRBD2
j_call: TRBJ2-7

cdr3_nt: TGTGCCAGCAGCTTACCCGGCTTACATAGTGAGCAGTTCTTC
cdr3_aa: CASSLPGLHSEQFF
v_call: TRBV11-2
clone_size: few
d_call: -
j_call: TRBJ2-1

cdr3_nt: TGTGCCAGCAGCCGAGTCGGGGGTGGAGATACGCAGTATTTT
cdr3_aa: CASSRVGGGDTQYF
v_call: TRBV7-9
clone_size: few
d_call: -
j_call: TRBJ2-3

cdr3_nt: TGTGCCAGCAGCCACCCTGGGAGGTCTTCGATGCATACGCAGTATTTT
cdr3_aa: CASSHPGRSSMHTQYF
v_call: TRBV7-2
clone_size: many
d_call: -
j_call: TRBJ2-3

cdr3_nt: TGTGCCAGCAGTGGCACTAGCGCTAATACGCAGTATTTT
cdr3_aa: CASSGTSANTQYF
v_call: TRBV6-4
clone_size: many
d_call: TRBD2
j_call: TRBJ2-3

cdr3_nt: TGTGCCAGCGGGAGGGCCTCGGAGACCCAGTACTTC
cdr3_aa: CASGRASETQYF
v_call: TRBV2
clone_size: -
d_call: TRBD2
j_call: TRBJ2-5

cdr3_nt: TGTGCCAGCAGCTTACTGCTAGCATCGGATACGCAGTATTTT
cdr3_aa: CASSLLLASDTQYF
v_call: TRBV7-2
clone_size: few
d_call: -
j_call: TRBJ2-3

cdr3_nt: TGTGCCTGGAGAAGGGGGCTTTCTGGGGCCAACGTCCTGACTTTC
cdr3_aa: CAWRRGLSGANVLTF
v_call: TRBV30
clone_size: few
d_call: TRBD1
j_call: TRBJ2-6

cdr3_nt: TGTGCCAGCAGTTTGAAATACGAGCAGTACTTC
cdr3_aa: CASSLKYEQYF
v_call: TRBV28
clone_size: many
d_call: -
j_call: TRBJ2-7

cdr3_nt: TGTGCCAGCAGCCCCGGGAGCACCTACGAGCAGTACTTC
cdr3_aa: CASSPGSTYEQYF
v_call: TRBV7-2
clone_size: few
d_call: -
j_call: TRBJ2-7

cdr3_nt: TGTGCCAGCAGCCAAGTGCGCGGGGGGTCCCCAGATACGCAGTATTTT
cdr3_aa: CASSQVRGGSPDTQYF
v_call: TRBV4-2
clone_size: -
d_call: TRBD2
j_call: TRBJ2-3

cdr3_nt: TGTGCCAGCAGGGGCCCTAGCTATGGCTACACCTTC
cdr3_aa: CASRGPSYGYTF
v_call: TRBV2
clone_size: few
d_call: -
j_call: TRBJ1-2

cdr3_nt: TGTGCCAGCAGCCTACTACCCCACAGGACAGGATACACAGATACGCAGTATTTT
cdr3_aa: CASSLLPHRTGYTDTQYF
v_call: TRBV5-6
clone_size: few
d_call: TRBD1
j_call: TRBJ2-3

cdr3_nt: TGTGCCAGCAGCTCCGCCGGGACTAGCGTCTACAATGAGCAGTTCTTC
cdr3_aa: CASSSAGTSVYNEQFF
v_call: TRBV7-2
clone_size: few
d_call: TRBD2
j_call: TRBJ2-1

cdr3_nt: TGTGCCTGGGACTCCGGGACAGGGAGCAACGAGCAGTACTTC
cdr3_aa: CAWDSGTGSNEQYF
v_call: TRBV30
clone_size: -
d_call: TRBD1
j_call: TRBJ2-7

cdr3_nt: TGTGCCAGCAGTTTTGACCGGCCGGACAGGGGACTGTTTTTT
cdr3_aa: CASSFDRPDRGLFF
v_call: TRBV28
clone_size: many
d_call: TRBD1
j_call: TRBJ1-4

cdr3_nt: TGTGCCAGCAGTCGCAACACTGGGGCCAACGTCCTGACTTTC
cdr3_aa: CASSRNTGANVLTF
v_call: TRBV6-6
clone_size: many
d_call: -
j_call: TRBJ2-6

cdr3_nt: TGTGCCAGCAGCCTGTTGGGACAGGGGTCGAGTGAAGCTTTCTTT
cdr3_aa: CASSLLGQGSSEAFF
v_call: TRBV4-2
clone_size: -
d_call: TRBD1
j_call: TRBJ1-1

cdr3_nt: TGTGCCAGCAGCTTACAAGGGCCCGCTAACTATGGCTACACCTTC
cdr3_aa: CASSLQGPANYGYTF
v_call: TRBV7-9
clone_size: -
d_call: -
j_call: TRBJ1-2

cdr3_nt: TGTGCCAGCAGATGGACTAGCGGGAGTCCCTACGAGCAGTACTTC
cdr3_aa: CASRWTSGSPYEQYF
v_call: TRBV6-8
clone_size: few
d_call: TRBD2
j_call: TRBJ2-7

cdr3_nt: TGCGCCAGCAGTCGGATGGGGTTGGAGACCCAGTACTTC
cdr3_aa: CASSRMGLETQYF
v_call: TRBV5-1
clone_size: -
d_call: -
j_call: TRBJ2-5

cdr3_nt: TGCGCCAGCAGTGAGTCGGGACAAAGGAAGCAGTACTTC
cdr3_aa: CASSESGQRKQYF
v_call: TRBV10-2
clone_size: many
d_call: -
j_call: TRBJ2-7

cdr3_nt: TGTGCCAGCAGTGAAGATGAGGCGGGGGCAAATGAGCAGTTCTTC
cdr3_aa: CASSEDEAGANEQFF
v_call: TRBV2
clone_size: few
d_call: -
j_call: TRBJ2-1

cdr3_nt: TGTGCCAGCAGCGACCCGGGACTAGCGGGCTACAATGAGCAGTTCTTC
cdr3_aa: CASSDPGLAGYNEQFF
v_call: TRBV9
clone_size: -
d_call: TRBD2
j_call: TRBJ2-1

cdr3_nt: TGTGCCAGCAGTACTCGGCGTTACAATGAGCAGTTCTTC
cdr3_aa: CASSTRRYNEQFF
v_call: TRBV6-5
clone_size: few
d_call: -
j_call: TRBJ2-1

cdr3_nt: TGTGCCAGCAGCTTAGGGGGGCTAGAGACCCAGTACTTC
cdr3_aa: CASSLGGLETQYF
v_call: TRBV11-2
clone_size: -
d_call: -
j_call: TRBJ2-5

cdr3_nt: TGTGCCAGCAGCTTTGACAGGGAGTCCGGGGAGCTGTTTTTT
cdr3_aa: CASSFDRESGELFF
v_call: TRBV7-2
clone_size: -
d_call: TRBD1
j_call: TRBJ2-2

cdr3_nt: TGTGCCAGCAACCCGACTAGCGGGTACAATGAGCAGTTCTTC
cdr3_aa: CASNPTSGYNEQFF
v_call: TRBV7-3
clone_size: few
d_call: TRBD2
j_call: TRBJ2-1

cdr3_nt: TGTGCCAGCAGCCCAATTCGGGAGACCCAGTACTTC
cdr3_aa: CASSPIRETQYF
v_call: TRBV11-2
clone_size: -
d_call: -
j_call: TRBJ2-5

cdr3_nt: TGTGCCAGCAGCACGGGGACAGGGACGGGCACAGATACGCAGTATTTT
cdr3_aa: CASSTGTGTGTDTQYF
v_call: TRBV13
clone_size: few
d_call: TRBD1
j_call: TRBJ2-3

cdr3_nt: TGTGCCAGCTCACCAGGACTAGTACAAGAGCAGTTCTTC
cdr3_aa: CASSPGLVQEQFF
v_call: TRBV18
clone_size: many
d_call: TRBD2
j_call: TRBJ2-1

cdr3_nt: TGTGCCTGGAGTACCCGAACAGGGTCGGCTGAAAAACTGTTTTTT
cdr3_aa: CAWSTRTGSAEKLFF
v_call: TRBV30
clone_size: few
d_call: -
j_call: TRBJ1-4

cdr3_nt: TGTGCCGTAAGTCTGTTGTTGGCAGATACGCAGTATTTT
cdr3_aa: CAVSLLLADTQYF
v_call: TRBV10-3
clone_size: many
d_call: -
j_call: TRBJ2-3

cdr3_nt: TGCGCCAGCAAAGACAGGGGAACGGAGAACATTCAGTACTTC
cdr3_aa: CASKDRGTENIQYF
v_call: TRBV4-1
clone_size: many
d_call: TRBD1
j_call: TRBJ2-4

cdr3_nt: TGTGCCAGCAGCTTTGAGGGAGCAGGCCGAGGGTACTTC
cdr3_aa: CASSFEGAGRGYF
v_call: TRBV7-9
clone_size: -
d_call: -
j_call: TRBJ2-5